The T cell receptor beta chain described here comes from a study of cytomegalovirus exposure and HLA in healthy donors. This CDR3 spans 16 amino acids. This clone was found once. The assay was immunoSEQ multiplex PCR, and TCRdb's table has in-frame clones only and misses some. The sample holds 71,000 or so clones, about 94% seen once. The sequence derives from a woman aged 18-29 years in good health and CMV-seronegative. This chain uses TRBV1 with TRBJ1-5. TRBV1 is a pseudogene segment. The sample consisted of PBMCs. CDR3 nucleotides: TGCACCAGCAGCCTGAACGAGACTTGGGGCAATCAGCCCCAGCATTTT. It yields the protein CTSSLNETWGNQPQHF.